The clone carrying this T cell receptor beta chain was seen a single time. The repertoire was sequenced with immunoSEQ multiplex PCR; TCRdb's copy has only in-frame clones and lacks some. The data hold approximately 470,000 clones, with roughly 87% observed a single time. The record originates from a study of blood T cell repertoires in COVID-19. Overall study context: Samples taken during acute and convalescent COVID-19 were collected in the United States, Italy and Spain.

V shed 4 bases, J shed 2 bases, and the junction held 3 bases outside the gene matches. The germline CDR1 and CDR2 sequences are LGHDT and YNNKEL (reference sequence). The CDR3 has 15 amino acids. Recovered status applied to Cohort 3 donors who had two consecutive negative PCRs. It also applied to those with clearance or with symptom resolution. The sample was PBMCs or T cells enriched from blood (not recorded which). The source of this sequence is a woman between 18 and 30 years old who had recovered from COVID-19. V gene TRBV3-1 (or the pseudogene TRBV3-2) combines with J gene TRBJ2-1, with TRBD2 identical over 9 bases. In nucleotides, the CDR3 is TGTGCCAGCAGCCCCCTAGCGGGGCCCTACAATGAGCAGTTCTTC. Translated: CASSPLAGPYNEQFF.